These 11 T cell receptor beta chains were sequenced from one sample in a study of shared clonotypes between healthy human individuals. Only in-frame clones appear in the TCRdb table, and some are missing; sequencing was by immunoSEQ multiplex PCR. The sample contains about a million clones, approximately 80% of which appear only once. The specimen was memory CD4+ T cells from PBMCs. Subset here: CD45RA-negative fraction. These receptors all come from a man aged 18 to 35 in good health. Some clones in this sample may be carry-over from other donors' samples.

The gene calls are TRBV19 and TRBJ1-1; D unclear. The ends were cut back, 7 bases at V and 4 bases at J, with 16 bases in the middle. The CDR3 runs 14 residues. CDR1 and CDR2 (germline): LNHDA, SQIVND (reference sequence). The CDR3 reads CASTARDRTTEAFF. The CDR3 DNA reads TGTGCCAGTACGGCTCGGGATCGGACCACTGAAGCTTTCTTT.

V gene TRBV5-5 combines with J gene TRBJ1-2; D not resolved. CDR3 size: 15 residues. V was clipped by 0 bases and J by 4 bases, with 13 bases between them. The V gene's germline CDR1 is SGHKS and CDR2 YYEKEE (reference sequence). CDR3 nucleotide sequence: TGTGCCAGCAGCTTGGTCCCCGAGGCAAGCTATGGCTACACCTTC. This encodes CASSLVPEASYGYTF.

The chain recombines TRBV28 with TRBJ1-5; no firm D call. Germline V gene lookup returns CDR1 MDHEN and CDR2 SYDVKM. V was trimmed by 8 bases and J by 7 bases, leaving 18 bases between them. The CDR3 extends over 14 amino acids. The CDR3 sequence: CASDGVASQQPQHF. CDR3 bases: TGTGCCAGCGACGGGGTAGCTAGTCAGCAGCCCCAGCATTTT.

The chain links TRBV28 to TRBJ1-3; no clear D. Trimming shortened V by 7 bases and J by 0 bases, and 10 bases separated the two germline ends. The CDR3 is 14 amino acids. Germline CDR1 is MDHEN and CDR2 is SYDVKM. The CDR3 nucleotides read TGTGCCAGCAAGACGCTCTCCTCTGGAAACACCATATATTTT. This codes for CASKTLSSGNTIYF. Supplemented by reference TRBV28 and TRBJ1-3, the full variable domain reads DVKVTQSSRYLVKRTGEKVFLECVQDMDHENMFWYRQDPGLGLRLIYFSYDVKMKEKGDIPEGYSVSREKKERFSLILESASTNQTSMYLCASKTLSSGNTIYFGEGSWLTVV.

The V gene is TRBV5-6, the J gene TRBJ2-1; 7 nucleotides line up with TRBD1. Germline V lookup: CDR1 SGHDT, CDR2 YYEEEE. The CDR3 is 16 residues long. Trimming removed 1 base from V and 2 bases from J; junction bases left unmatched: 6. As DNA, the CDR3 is TGTGCCAGCAGCTTGATCGGGACAGAGACCTACAATGAGCAGTTCTTC. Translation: CASSLIGTETYNEQFF.

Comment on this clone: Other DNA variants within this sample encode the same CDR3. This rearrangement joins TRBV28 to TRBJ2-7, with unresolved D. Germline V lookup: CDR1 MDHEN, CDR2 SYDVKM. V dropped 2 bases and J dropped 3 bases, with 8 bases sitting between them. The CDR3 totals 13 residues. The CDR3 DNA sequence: TGTGCCAGCAGTTTAAGTCGCCTCTACGAGCAGTACTTC. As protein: CASSLSRLYEQYF.

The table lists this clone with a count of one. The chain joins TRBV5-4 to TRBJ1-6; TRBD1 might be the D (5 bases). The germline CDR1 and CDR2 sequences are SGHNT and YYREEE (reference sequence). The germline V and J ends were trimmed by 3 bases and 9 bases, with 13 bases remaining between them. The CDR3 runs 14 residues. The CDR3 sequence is CASSSSGTSSPLHF. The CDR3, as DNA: TGTGCCAGCAGCTCCTCCGGGACGAGTTCACCCCTCCACTTT. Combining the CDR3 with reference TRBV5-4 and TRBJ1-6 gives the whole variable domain ETGVTQSPTHLIKTRGQQVTLRCSSQSGHNTVSWYQQALGQGPQFIFQYYREEENGRGNFPPRFSGLQFPNYSSELNVNALELDDSALYLCASSSSGTSSPLHFGNGTRLTVT.

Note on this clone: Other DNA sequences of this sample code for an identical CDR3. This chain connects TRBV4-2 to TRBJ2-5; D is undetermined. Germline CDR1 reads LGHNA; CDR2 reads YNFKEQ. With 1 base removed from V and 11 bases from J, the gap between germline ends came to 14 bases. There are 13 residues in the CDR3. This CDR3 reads CASSQGAVATQYF. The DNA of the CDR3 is TGTGCCAGCAGCCAAGGGGCGGTGGCGACTCAGTACTTC.

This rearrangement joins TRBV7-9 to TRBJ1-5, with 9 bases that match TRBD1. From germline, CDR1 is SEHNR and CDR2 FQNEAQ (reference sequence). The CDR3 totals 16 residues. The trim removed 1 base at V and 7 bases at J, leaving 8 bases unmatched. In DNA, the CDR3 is TGTGCCAGCAGCTTAGGGGCCGGGACAGGGTTCCAGCCCCAGCATTTT. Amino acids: CASSLGAGTGFQPQHF.

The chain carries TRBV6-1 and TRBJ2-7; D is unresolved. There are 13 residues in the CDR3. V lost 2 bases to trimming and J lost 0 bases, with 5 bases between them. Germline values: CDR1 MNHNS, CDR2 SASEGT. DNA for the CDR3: TGTGCCAGCAGTGAACAAAGCTCCTACGAGCAGTACTTC. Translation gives CASSEQSSYEQYF.

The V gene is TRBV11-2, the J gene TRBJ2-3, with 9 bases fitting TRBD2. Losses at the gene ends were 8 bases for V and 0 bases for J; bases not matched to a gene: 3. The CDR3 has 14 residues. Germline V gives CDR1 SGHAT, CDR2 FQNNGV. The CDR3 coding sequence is TGTGCCAGCGGGACTAGCCGGAGCACAGATACGCAGTATTTT. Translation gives CASGTSRSTDTQYF.